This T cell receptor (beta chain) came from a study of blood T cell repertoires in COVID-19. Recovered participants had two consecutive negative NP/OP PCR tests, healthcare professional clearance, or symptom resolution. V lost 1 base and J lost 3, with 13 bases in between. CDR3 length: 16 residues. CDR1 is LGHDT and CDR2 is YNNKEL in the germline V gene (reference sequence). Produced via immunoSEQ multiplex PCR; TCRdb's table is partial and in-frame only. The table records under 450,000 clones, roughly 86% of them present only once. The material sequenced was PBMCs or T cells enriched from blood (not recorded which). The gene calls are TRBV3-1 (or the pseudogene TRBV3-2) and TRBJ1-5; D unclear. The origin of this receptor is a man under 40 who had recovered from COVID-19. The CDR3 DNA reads TGTGCCAGCAGCCAAGGAAGAGGGTATACCAATCAGCCCCAGCATTTT. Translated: CASSQGRGYTNQPQHF.